This TCR beta chain was sequenced during a study of vaccination effects on CD4 cells after COVID-19. Before any sequencing was done, the ViraFEST assay used viral peptide pools to expand antigen-specific CD4+ T cells. It was after approximately 11 days of culture that CD4+ T cells were isolated. The infection with SARS-CoV-2 (confirmed by PCR) occurred in this person between March and December 2020. Two-dose vaccination with either BNT162b2 or mRNA-1273 was given to the participants. General study findings and limits: A shortage of convalescent patients and an absence of early post-infection timepoints characterized the study.

The germline CDR1 and CDR2 sequences are SGHNT and YYREEE (reference sequence). This CDR3 spans 15 amino acids. V gave up 0 bases and J gave up 5 bases; unmatched junction bases: 6. This clone was seen a few times. The antigen remains undetermined. Sequenced by immunoSEQ multiplex PCR; TCRdb stores in-frame clones only, minus some. This sample has 15,000 or so clones, with about 80% found just once. The sequences come from CD4+ T cells from PBMCs cultured with SARS-CoV-2 spike peptides, collected after COVID-19 vaccination. The chain employs TRBV5-4 and TRBJ2-7; 9 bases map to TRBD2. The receptor was isolated from a human donor who had a prior SARS-CoV-2 infection. The CDR3 spells CASSLVAGAPDEQYF. The CDR3 DNA follows: TGTGCCAGCAGCTTGGTAGCGGGAGCGCCGGACGAGCAGTACTTC.